This T cell receptor beta chain comes out of a study of graft-versus-host responses after intestinal transplantation. Note on this clone: What it binds is not known.

Looked up from germline, CDR1 is SGHDT and CDR2 is YYEEEE. CDR3 size: 16 residues. V was pared by 8 bases and J by 0 bases, with 20 bases between. Assay: immunoSEQ multiplex PCR; the TCRdb copy retains only in-frame clones and omits some. The top ten clones hold about 0.2% of a sample with about 90,000 clones, about 95% of them seen once. This clonotype originated in a human donor who was the organ donor for an intestinal transplant. The chain carries TRBV5-6 and TRBJ1-1; D is possibly TRBD1 (6 bases). This specimen consisted of unstimulated CD4+ T cells sorted from spleen or lymph node cells, obtained before transplant. The DNA for the CDR3 is TGTGCCAGTAATAATGCCGGGGGCCTCATGAACACTGAAGCTTTCTTT. Residues: CASNNAGGLMNTEAFF.